This TCR delta chain was identified in a study of gamma-delta T cells after stem cell transplantation. TCRdb used CATT to re-call clones from the RT-PCR reads. Of 1,700 or so delta-chain clones in the sample, about 4.4% are singletons; the top ten hold about 13%. This clone is medium-sized (0.01 to 0.1%) within its sample. Trimming stripped 0 bases from V and 0 bases from J, with 22 bases between. The CDR3 runs to 18 residues. In germline, CDR1 is GEAIGNYY, CDR2 EKD. The receptor comes from a human donor. It is not recorded whose cells these are; they may come from a transplant donor. Input material: gamma-delta T cells. V and J are TRDV2 and TRDJ4, with D perhaps matching TRDD3 (6 bases). The DNA for the CDR3 is TGTGCCTGTGACACCATTTCGTCTGGGGATCCGGGGACCAGACCCCTGATCTTT. Translated: CACDTISSGDPGTRPLIF.